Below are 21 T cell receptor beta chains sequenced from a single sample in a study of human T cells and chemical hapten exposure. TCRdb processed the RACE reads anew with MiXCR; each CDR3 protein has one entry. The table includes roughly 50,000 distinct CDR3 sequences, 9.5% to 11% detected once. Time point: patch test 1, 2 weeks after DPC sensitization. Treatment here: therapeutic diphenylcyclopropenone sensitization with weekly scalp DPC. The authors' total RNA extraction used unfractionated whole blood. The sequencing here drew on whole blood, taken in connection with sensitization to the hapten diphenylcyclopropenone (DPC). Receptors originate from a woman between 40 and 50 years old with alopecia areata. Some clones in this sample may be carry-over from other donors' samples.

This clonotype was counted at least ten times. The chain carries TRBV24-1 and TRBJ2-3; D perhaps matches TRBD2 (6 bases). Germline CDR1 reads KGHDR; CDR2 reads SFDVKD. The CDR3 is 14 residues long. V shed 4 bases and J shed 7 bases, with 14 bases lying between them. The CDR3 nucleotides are TGTGCCACCAGTGACCCGGACTATTCCCATACGCAGTATTTT. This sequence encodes CATSDPDYSHTQYF.

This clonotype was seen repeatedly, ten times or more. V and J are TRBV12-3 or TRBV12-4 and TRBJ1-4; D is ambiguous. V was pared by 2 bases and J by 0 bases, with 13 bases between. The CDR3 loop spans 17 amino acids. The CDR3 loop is CASSLRPWPATNEKLFF. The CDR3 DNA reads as TGTGCCAGCAGTTTAAGACCCTGGCCCGCAACTAATGAAAAACTGTTTTTT.

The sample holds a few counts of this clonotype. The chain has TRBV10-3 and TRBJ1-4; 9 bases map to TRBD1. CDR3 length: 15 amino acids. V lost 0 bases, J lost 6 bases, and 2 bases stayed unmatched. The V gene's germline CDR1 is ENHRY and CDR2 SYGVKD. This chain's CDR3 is CAISESGQGDEKLFF. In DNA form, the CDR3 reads TGTGCCATCAGTGAGTCGGGACAGGGTGATGAAAAACTGTTTTTT.

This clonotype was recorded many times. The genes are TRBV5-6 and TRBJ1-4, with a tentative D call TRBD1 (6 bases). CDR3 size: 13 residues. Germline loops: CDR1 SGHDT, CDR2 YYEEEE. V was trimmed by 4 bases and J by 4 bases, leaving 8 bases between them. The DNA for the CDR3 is TGTGCCAGCAGCAGACAGGATAATGAAAAACTGTTTTTT. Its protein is CASSRQDNEKLFF.

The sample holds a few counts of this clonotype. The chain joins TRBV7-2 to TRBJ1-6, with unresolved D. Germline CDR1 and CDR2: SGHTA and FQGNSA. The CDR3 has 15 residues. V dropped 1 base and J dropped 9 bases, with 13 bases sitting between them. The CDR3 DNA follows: TGTGCCAGCAGCTTAGATGCGGGAGCAGGTTCACCCCTCCACTTT. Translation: CASSLDAGAGSPLHF.

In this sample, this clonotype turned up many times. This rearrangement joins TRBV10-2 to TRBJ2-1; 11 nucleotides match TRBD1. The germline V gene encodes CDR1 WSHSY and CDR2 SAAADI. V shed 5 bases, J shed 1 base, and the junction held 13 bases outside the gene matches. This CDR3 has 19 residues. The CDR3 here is CASSWTGGSSGSSYNEQFF. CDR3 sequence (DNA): TGCGCCAGCAGTTGGACAGGGGGCTCGAGCGGGAGTTCCTACAATGAGCAGTTCTTC.

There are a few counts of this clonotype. The chain's CDR3 is CASSPENYNEQFF. In nucleotides, the CDR3 is TGTGCCAGCAGCCCAGAGAACTACAATGAGCAGTTCTTC. The rearrangement links TRBV12-3 or TRBV12-4 to TRBJ2-1; D call uncertain. This CDR3 is built from 13 residues. V was cut by 6 bases and J by 3 bases, with 9 bases left in between.

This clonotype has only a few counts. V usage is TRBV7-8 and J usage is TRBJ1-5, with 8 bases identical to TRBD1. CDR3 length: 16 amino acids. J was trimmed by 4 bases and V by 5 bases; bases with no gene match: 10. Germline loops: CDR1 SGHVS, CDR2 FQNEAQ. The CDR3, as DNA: TGTGCCAGCAGCCAAGGGACAGGCTTAACTAATCAGCCCCAGCATTTT. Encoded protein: CASSQGTGLTNQPQHF. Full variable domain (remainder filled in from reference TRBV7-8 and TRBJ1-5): GAGVSQSPRYKVAKRGQDVALRCDPISGHVSLFWYQQALGQGPEFLTYFQNEAQLDKSGLPSDRFFAERPEGSVSTLKIQRTQQEDSAVYLCASSQGTGLTNQPQHFGDGTRLSIL.

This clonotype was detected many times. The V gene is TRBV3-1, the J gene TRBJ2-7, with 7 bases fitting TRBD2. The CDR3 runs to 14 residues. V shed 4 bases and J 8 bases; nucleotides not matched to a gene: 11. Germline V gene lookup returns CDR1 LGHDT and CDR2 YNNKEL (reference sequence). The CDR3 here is CASSRGGSLVKQYF. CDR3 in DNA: TGTGCCAGCAGCCGGGGGGGGTCCCTCGTGAAGCAGTACTTC.

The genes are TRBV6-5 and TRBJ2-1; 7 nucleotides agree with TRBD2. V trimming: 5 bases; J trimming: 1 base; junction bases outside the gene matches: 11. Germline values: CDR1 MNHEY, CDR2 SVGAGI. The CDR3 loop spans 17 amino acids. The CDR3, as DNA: TGTGCCAGCAGTCTCTCCCCCGCGGGGGAGTCCTACAATGAGCAGTTCTTC. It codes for CASSLSPAGESYNEQFF.

CDR3 protein: CASRPGLAGVNEQFF. CDR3 nucleotide sequence: TGTGCCAGCAGACCGGGACTAGCGGGAGTCAATGAGCAGTTCTTC. The chain carries TRBV7-3 and TRBJ2-1, with 14 bases identical to TRBD2. The CDR3 is 15 residues long. The germline CDR1 and CDR2 sequences are SGHTA and FQGTGA. The V segment lost 6 bases and the J segment 6 bases; nucleotides outside the gene matches: 4. Combining the CDR3 with reference TRBV7-3 and TRBJ2-1 gives the whole variable domain GAGVSQTPSNKVTEKGKYVELRCDPISGHTALYWYRQSLGQGPEFLIYFQGTGAADDSGLPNDRFFAVRPEGSVSTLKIQRTERGDSAVYLCASRPGLAGVNEQFFGPGTRLTVL.

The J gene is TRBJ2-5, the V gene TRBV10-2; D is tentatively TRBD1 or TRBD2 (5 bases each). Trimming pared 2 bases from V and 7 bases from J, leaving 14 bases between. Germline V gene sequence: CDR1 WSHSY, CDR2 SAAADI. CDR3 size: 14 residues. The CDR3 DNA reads TGCGCCAGCAGTGAGGGGGCCCCCGGAGGGACCCAGTACTTC. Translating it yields CASSEGAPGGTQYF.

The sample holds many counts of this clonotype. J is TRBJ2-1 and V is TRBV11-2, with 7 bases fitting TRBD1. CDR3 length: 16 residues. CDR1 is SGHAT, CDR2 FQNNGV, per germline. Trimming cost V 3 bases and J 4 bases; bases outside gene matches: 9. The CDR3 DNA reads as TGTGCCAGCAGCTTTTTCCGGGACAGAGCATACAATGAGCAGTTCTTC. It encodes CASSFFRDRAYNEQFF.

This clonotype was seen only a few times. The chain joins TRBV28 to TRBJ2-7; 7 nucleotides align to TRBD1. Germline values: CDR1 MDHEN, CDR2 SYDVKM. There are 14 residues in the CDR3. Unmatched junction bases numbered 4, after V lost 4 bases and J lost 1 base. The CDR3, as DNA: TGTGCCAGCAGTTCCCGGGACAGTTCCTACGAGCAGTACTTC. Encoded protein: CASSSRDSSYEQYF.

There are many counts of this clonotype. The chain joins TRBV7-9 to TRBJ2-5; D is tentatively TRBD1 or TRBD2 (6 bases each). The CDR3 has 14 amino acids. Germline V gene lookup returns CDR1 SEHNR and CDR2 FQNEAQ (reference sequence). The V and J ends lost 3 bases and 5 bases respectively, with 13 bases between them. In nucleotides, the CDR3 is TGTGCCAGCAGCTTTACCGGGGGCAAGGAGACCCAGTACTTC. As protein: CASSFTGGKETQYF.

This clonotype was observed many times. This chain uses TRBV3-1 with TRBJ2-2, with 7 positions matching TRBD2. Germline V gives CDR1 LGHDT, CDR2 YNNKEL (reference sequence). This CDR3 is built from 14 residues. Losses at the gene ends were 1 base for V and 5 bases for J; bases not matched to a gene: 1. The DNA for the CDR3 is TGTGCCAGCAGCCAAGCGGGGGGTACCGGGGAGCTGTTTTTT. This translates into CASSQAGGTGELFF. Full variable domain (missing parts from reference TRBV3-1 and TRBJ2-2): DTAVSQTPKYLVTQMGNDKSIKCEQNLGHDTMYWYKQDSKKFLKIMFSYNNKELIINETVPNRFSPKSPDKAHLNLHINSLELGDSAVYFCASSQAGGTGELFFGEGSRLTVL.

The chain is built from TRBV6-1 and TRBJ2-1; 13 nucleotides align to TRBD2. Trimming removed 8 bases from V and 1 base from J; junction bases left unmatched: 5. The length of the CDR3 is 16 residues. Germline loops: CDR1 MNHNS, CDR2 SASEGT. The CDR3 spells CASRTSGGLSYNEQFF. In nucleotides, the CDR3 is TGTGCCAGCCGGACTAGCGGGGGCCTATCCTACAATGAGCAGTTCTTC.

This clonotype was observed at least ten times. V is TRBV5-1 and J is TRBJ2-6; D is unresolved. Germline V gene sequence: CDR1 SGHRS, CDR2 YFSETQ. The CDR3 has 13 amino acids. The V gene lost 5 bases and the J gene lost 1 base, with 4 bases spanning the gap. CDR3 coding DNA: TGCGCCAGCAGAGGTTCTGGGGCCAACGTCCTGACTTTC. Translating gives CASRGSGANVLTF.

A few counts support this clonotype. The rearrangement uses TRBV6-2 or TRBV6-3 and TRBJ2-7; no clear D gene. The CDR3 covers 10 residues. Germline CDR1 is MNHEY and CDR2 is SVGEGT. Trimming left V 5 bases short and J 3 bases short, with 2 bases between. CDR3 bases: TGTGCCAGCAGTGACTACGAGCAGTACTTC. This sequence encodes CASSDYEQYF.

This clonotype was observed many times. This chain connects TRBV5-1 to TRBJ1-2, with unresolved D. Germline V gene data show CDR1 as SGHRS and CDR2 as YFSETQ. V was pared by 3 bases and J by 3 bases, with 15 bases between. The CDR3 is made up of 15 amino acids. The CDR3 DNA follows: TGCGCCAGCAGCTCAGGACGGCCCGATGACTATGGCTACACCTTC. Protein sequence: CASSSGRPDDYGYTF.

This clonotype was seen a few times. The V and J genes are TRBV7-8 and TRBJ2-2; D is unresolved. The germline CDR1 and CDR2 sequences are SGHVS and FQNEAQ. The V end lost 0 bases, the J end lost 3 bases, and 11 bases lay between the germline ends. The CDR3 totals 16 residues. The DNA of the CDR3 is TGTGCCAGCAGCTTAGCGATGGTATCCGACACCGGGGAGCTGTTTTTT. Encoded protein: CASSLAMVSDTGELFF.